Here is one TCR beta chain with its context. This clone came up a few times. What antigen it recognizes has not been identified. Nothing much larger sits one base from this clone, and base qualities are not available. A single peripheral blood draw of around 0.11 L on average was collected from each donor into heparinised tubes. A BD FACSAria II was used to sort naive, central memory, regulatory and stem cell-like memory CD4+ T cells with a panel that included CD45RO, CCR7, CD25, CD127, CD95 and CD27. All sorted populations exceeded 95% purity. Right away, PBMCs were isolated by Lymphoprep density gradient centrifugation and were stained directly, with no culture step. Samples were stained and sorted in pairs, with one healthy donor and one patient per experiment, so that batch effects were minimized. The entire amount of isolated RNA was reverse transcribed using the High Capacity cDNA Reverse Transcription Kit, so the sequenced TCRB transcripts were expressed ones. Naive, central memory and regulatory T cell samples underwent deep immunoSEQ sequencing, averaging about 3.5 million total reads per sample. Sorted cells were lysed in RLT buffer, and RNA was extracted using DNase-treated RNeasy Micro or Mini kits according to cell number. Each cell subset was processed on its own to prevent cross-contamination, while patient and healthy donor samples were processed together. The immunoSEQ multiplex PCR was used to amplify TCRB sequences from cDNA, generating 87-bp fragments that spanned the CDR3 region. Sequencing of the amplicons was performed on the Illumina HiSeq platform. The original pipeline was this. PCR bias was corrected computationally using synthetic template baselines, and reads within Hamming distance 2 were collapsed, with unmergeable singletons discarded. Reads were aligned to IMGT to assign V, D and J genes, CDR3 length, and insertions or deletions at six rearrangement sites. Clonotype counts were normalized to sorted cell number within each subset before computing true diversity and Gini coefficients with the tcR R package. Repertoire sharing was quantified using the overlap coefficient calculated on TCRB nucleotide sequences. Out-of-frame TCRB sequences from naive cells were analyzed as a proxy for the pre-selection repertoire. Held by TCRdb, this immuneACCESS table contains in-frame sequences only and omits some clones. Under half of the omission traces to an unresolved V gene where checked; the cause of the rest is unknown. The V and J calls and clone size were taken over from that table, and D and trimming were inferred from the DNA. This sample has some 330,000 clones in its table, and around an eighth of those were observed once. The ten largest make up around 0.01% of the sample.

From its cysteine to its phenylalanine, the CDR3 spans 18 amino acids. Kept here is only the CDR3 DNA, which spans 54 bases and is read in frame from base 1. Looking up the germline V gene (reference sequence) yields CDR1 LNHDA and CDR2 SQIVND. V and J lose 6 bases and 3 bases, and a span of 26 bases separates them. The data are from a study of beta chain features in type 1 diabetes listed by TCRdb under 2018. Concerning the study at large: Mean age, gender distribution, total cell number and subset yield were not different between patients and healthy donors. A total of 85 million to 110 million sorted cells were examined across all samples, and RNA yield correlated strongly with the number of cells per subset. The study compared the TCRB repertoires of sorted circulating CD4+ T cell subsets in recently diagnosed type 1 diabetes patients with those in matched healthy donors. Regulatory and stem cell-like memory subsets were isolated from only 8 patients and roughly 8 healthy donors, whereas naive and central memory subsets came from all 30 or so donors. Paper-wide results and their limitations: Type 1 diabetes patients showed a moderate but significant shortening of TCRB CDR3 length in all four CD4+ subsets. Fewer insertions and more nucleotide deletions at VDJ recombination sites were observed in patients with type 1 diabetes, implying thymic rearrangement abnormalities. Naive, central memory and regulatory TCRB repertoires appeared to be more alike among patients than among healthy donors. Shorter templates might be favored by PCR, yet because patient and control samples were amplified and corrected together, any such skew would affect both groups equally. Because cDNA rather than genomic DNA was sequenced, highly expressing activated cells could have been over-represented, although no difference in activation and CD3 levels was found between groups. HLA sub-analyses involved small numbers of individuals, so any influence of HLA type on TCRB rearrangement remained unresolved.

The TCR was taken from a woman aged 18 to 35 with type 1 diabetes. Sequencing was done on a sample of naive CD4+ T cells from blood. The sample's cell subset or site label, decoded: true naive CD4+ T cells. The rearrangement joined TRBV19 to TRBJ1-1, and TRBD1 may be the D gene, going by 6 matching bases. The DNA sequence follows: TGTGCCAGTAGACTACGCTCTAGGGACCGGGACATGGACACTGAAGCTTTCTTT. Its translation reads: CASRLRSRDRDMDTEAFF.